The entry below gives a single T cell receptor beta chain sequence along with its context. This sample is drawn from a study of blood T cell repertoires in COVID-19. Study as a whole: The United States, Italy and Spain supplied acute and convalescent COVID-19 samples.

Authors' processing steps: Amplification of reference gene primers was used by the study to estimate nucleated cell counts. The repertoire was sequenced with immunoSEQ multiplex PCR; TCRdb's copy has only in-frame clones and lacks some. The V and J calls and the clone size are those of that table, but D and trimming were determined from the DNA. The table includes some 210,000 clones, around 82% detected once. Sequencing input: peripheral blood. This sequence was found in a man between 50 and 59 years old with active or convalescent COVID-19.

This CDR3 reads CASSYSLTSLTETQYF. The CDR3 DNA follows: TGTGCCAGCAGTTACTCCTTGACTAGCTTAACAGAGACCCAGTACTTC. The chain has TRBV6-2 or TRBV6-3 and TRBJ2-5, with 7 bases aligning to TRBD2. The V gene's germline CDR1 is MNHEY and CDR2 SVGEGT. The CDR3 contains 16 residues. V shed 0 bases and J 4 bases; nucleotides not matched to a gene: 8.